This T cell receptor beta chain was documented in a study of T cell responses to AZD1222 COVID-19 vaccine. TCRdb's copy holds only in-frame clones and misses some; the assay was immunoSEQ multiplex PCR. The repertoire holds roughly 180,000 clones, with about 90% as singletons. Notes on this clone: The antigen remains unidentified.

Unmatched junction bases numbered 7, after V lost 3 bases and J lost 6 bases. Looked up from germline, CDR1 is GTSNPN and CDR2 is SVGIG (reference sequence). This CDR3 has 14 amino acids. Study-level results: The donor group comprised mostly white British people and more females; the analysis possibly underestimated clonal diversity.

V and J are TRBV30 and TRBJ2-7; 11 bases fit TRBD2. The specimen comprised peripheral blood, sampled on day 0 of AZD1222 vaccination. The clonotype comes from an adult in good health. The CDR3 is CAWSSGTSGTEQYF. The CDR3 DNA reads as TGTGCCTGGAGCTCCGGGACTAGCGGCACCGAGCAGTACTTC. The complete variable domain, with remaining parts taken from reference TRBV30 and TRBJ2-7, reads SQTIHQWPATLVQPVGSPLSLECTVEGTSNPNLYWYRQAAGRGLQLLFYSVGIGQISSEVPQNLSASRPQDRQFILSSKKLLLSDSGFYLCAWSSGTSGTEQYFGPGTRLTVT.